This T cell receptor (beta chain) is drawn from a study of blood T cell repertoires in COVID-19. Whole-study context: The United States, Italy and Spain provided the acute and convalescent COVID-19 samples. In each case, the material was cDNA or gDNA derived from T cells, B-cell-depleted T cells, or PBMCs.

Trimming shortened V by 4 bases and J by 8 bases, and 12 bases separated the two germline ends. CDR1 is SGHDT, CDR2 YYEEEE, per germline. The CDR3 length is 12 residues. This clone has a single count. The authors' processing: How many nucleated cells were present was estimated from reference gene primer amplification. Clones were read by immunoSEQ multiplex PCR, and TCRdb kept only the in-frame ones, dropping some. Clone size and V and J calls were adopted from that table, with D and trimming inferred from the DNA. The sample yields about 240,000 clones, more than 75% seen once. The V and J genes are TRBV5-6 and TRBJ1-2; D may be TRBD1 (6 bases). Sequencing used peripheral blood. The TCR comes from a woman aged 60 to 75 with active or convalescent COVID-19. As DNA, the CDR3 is TGTGCCAGCAGCCCAGGGGTAGGAGGCTACACCTTC. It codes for CASSPGVGGYTF.